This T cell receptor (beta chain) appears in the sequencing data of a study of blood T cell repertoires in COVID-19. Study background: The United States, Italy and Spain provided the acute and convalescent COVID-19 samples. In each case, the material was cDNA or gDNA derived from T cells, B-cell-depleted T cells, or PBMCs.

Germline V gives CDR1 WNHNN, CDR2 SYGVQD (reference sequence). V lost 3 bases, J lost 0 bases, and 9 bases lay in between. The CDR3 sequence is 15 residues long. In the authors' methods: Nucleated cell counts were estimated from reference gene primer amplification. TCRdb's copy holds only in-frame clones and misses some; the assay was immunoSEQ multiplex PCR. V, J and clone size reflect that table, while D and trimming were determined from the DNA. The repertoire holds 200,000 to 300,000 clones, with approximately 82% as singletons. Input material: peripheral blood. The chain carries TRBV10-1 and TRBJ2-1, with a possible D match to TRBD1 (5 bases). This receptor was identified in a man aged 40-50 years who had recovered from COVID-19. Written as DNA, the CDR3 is TGCGCCAGCAGTGAAACAGGAACCTCCTACAATGAGCAGTTCTTC. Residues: CASSETGTSYNEQFF.